Listed here are 9 T cell receptor beta chains from one sample, sequenced in a study of cytomegalovirus exposure and HLA in healthy donors. The repertoire was sequenced with immunoSEQ multiplex PCR; TCRdb's copy has only in-frame clones and lacks some. Of some 340,000 clones in the sample, about 85% are singletons; the top ten hold roughly 1.2%. Sequences were obtained from PBMCs. Receptor source: a woman in her twenties or thirties in good health and CMV-seropositive.

CDR3 residues: CASSLSFSGEEQYF. The CDR3 DNA reads TGTGCCAGCAGTTTATCGTTCTCCGGGGAAGAGCAGTACTTC. V and J are TRBV27 and TRBJ2-7; perhaps TRBD2 as D (5 bases). Germline lookup yields CDR1 MNHEY and CDR2 SMNVEV (reference sequence). Trimming took 0 bases from V and 7 from J, leaving 13 bases between them. The CDR3 runs 14 residues.

The V gene is TRBV6-5, the J gene TRBJ1-2; 9 bases line up with TRBD1. This CDR3 region has 14 residues. J gave up 5 bases and V 7 bases, and 8 bases lay outside the gene matches. Germline V gene lookup returns CDR1 MNHEY and CDR2 SVGAGI. The CDR3 sequence is CASIAYRGQYGYTF. In DNA, the CDR3 is TGTGCCAGCATTGCATACAGGGGGCAGTATGGCTACACCTTC.

The chain employs TRBV28 and TRBJ2-3; D uncertain. This CDR3 comprises 14 residues. The germline CDR1 and CDR2 sequences are MDHEN and SYDVKM. The V gene lost 4 bases and the J gene lost 2 bases, with 10 bases spanning the gap. The CDR3 DNA reads as TGTGCCAGCAGTTGGCGCTTGGACACAGATACGCAGTATTTT. Amino acids: CASSWRLDTDTQYF.

This chain joins TRBV27 and TRBJ2-6; 9 bases map to TRBD1. The germline V gene has CDR1 MNHEY and CDR2 SMNVEV (reference sequence). The CDR3 contains 18 residues. Trimming removed 8 bases from V and 0 bases from J; junction bases left unmatched: 11. For the CDR3, the DNA is TGTGCCAGCGGGACAGGGCTGAGGGGTAACTCTGGGGCCAACGTCCTGACTTTC. It codes for CASGTGLRGNSGANVLTF.

This clone was observed once. The chain combines TRBV2 with TRBJ1-1; 7 bases agree with TRBD1. Trimming removed 5 bases from V and 0 bases from J; junction bases left unmatched: 3. Germline V gives CDR1 SNHLY, CDR2 FYNNEI. The CDR3 is 14 residues long. CDR3 amino acids: CASSPGQLNTEAFF. The CDR3 DNA is TGTGCCAGCAGTCCGGGACAGTTGAACACTGAAGCTTTCTTT.

The chain combines TRBV5-6 with TRBJ1-4; 7 bases are a match to TRBD1. Germline trimming cut 0 bases from V and 5 bases from J; bases unmatched to any gene: 1. The CDR3 runs 14 residues. Germline V gene lookup returns CDR1 SGHDT and CDR2 YYEEEE. The CDR3 nucleotides are TGTGCCAGCAGCTTGGGAGGGGGCAATGAAAAACTGTTTTTT. Translation: CASSLGGGNEKLFF. Full variable domain (remainder filled in from reference TRBV5-6 and TRBJ1-4): DAGVTQSPTHLIKTRGQQVTLRCSPKSGHDTVSWYQQALGQGPQFIFQYYEEEERQRGNFPDRFSGHQFPNYSSELNVNALLLGDSALYLCASSLGGGNEKLFFGSGTQLSVL.

This clone was seen only a few times. Other DNA sequences in this sample translate to the same CDR3. V gene TRBV6-5 combines with J gene TRBJ1-5; no clear D. The CDR3 is 12 residues long. Trimming shortened V by 4 bases and J by 4 bases, and 5 bases separated the two germline ends. Germline assignment: CDR1 MNHEY and CDR2 SVGAGI. CDR3 coding DNA: TGTGCCAGCAGTTCCCTAAATCAGCCCCAGCATTTT. Protein: CASSSLNQPQHF.

The chain links TRBV6-5 to TRBJ2-7, with a weak D call TRBD2 (6 bases). With 8 bases removed from V and 1 base from J, the gap between germline ends came to 18 bases. CDR3 length equals 15 residues. Germline CDR1 MNHEY, CDR2 SVGAGI. The CDR3 coding sequence is TGTGCCAGCGGTCAGTGGAGGGGTGGGTCCTACGAGCAGTACTTC. This sequence encodes CASGQWRGGSYEQYF.

The chain uses TRBV6-6 and TRBJ1-1; D perhaps matches TRBD1 (6 bases). Trimming cost V 4 bases and J 7 bases, with 7 bases left between them. The CDR3 consists of 11 residues. CDR1 and CDR2 (germline): MNHNY, SVGAGI (reference sequence). CDR3 sequence reads: CASSLQGEAFF. In nucleotides, the CDR3 is TGTGCCAGCAGTTTACAGGGTGAAGCTTTCTTT.